The 26 T cell receptor beta chains below all came from one sample that was sequenced in a study of low-dose radiotherapy and immunotherapy resistance in tumors. Priming of first-strand cDNA relied on TRAV- and TRBV-specific primers (covering alpha and beta chains). A roughly 20-cycle PCR with a constant-region primer and V-primer adapter amplified TCRs. TCRdb fed the reads into MiXCR, producing one record per CDR3 protein. The data show about 15,000 distinct CDR3 sequences, with 60% seen just once and approximately 8% held by the top ten. The source of these receptors is a human donor with advanced metastatic prostate, ovarian, gallbladder or colorectal cancer (not recorded which). This table probably holds off-target reads from a library built for another chain.

The CDR3 bases are TGTGCCAGCAGAGCCGAAGGGGGTATCACTGAAGCTTTCTTT. Residues: CASRAEGGITEAFF. The chain uses TRBV6-2 or TRBV6-3 and TRBJ1-1; D perhaps matches TRBD1 (6 bases). The V gene's germline CDR1 is MNHEY and CDR2 SVGEGT. The CDR3 runs 14 residues. V was trimmed by 6 bases and J by 4 bases, leaving 15 bases between them.

V gene TRBV2 combines with J gene TRBJ2-7; D not resolved. This CDR3 has 12 amino acids. V was clipped by 3 bases and J by 8 bases, with 11 bases between them. Per the germline V gene, CDR1 is SNHLY and CDR2 is FYNNEI. For the CDR3, the DNA is TGTGCCAGCAGTGAGTCGGCAGGACAGCAGTACTTC. As protein: CASSESAGQQYF.

This rearrangement joins TRBV7-6 to TRBJ2-3; TRBD2 matches at 7 bases. Germline CDR1 SGHVS, CDR2 FNYEAQ. This CDR3 spans 16 amino acids. V gave up 3 bases and J gave up 3 bases; unmatched junction bases: 9. This CDR3 is CASSFGSTGGTDTQYF. DNA of the CDR3: TGTGCCAGCAGCTTTGGAAGTACGGGAGGAACAGATACGCAGTATTTT.

The V and J genes are TRBV24-1 and TRBJ2-4; D may correspond to TRBD1 or TRBD2 (5 bases each). The CDR3 length is 14 residues. Germline lookup yields CDR1 KGHDR and CDR2 SFDVKD. V lost 3 bases, J lost 8 bases, and 13 bases lay in between. CDR3 sequence reads: CATSDNGMGDIQYF. DNA of the CDR3: TGTGCCACCAGTGATAACGGGATGGGGGACATTCAGTACTTC.

This CDR3 reads CASSFLNRAAFF. CDR3 bases: TGTGCCAGCAGTTTTCTAAACCGGGCGGCTTTCTTT. The genes are TRBV28 and TRBJ1-1; D unclear. The germline gives CDR1 MDHEN, CDR2 SYDVKM. V was trimmed by 3 bases and J by 11 bases, leaving 13 bases between them. The CDR3 loop spans 12 amino acids.

J is TRBJ2-3 and V is TRBV11-2; TRBD1 agrees at 9 bases. CDR3 length: 14 amino acids. CDR1 and CDR2 from the germline V gene are SGHAT and FQNNGV. The trim removed 6 bases at V and 5 bases at J, leaving 6 bases unmatched. The CDR3 nucleotides are TGTGCCAGCAGGGGGGACAGGGATGGAGATACGCAGTATTTT. This sequence encodes CASRGDRDGDTQYF.

The V and J genes are TRBV28 and TRBJ1-3; TRBD1 agrees at 8 bases. With V trimmed by 6 bases and J by 0 bases, 7 bases remained unmatched. The CDR3 totals 16 residues. CDR1 is MDHEN, CDR2 SYDVKM, per germline. CDR3 loop: CASSRPTGGSGNTIYF. For the CDR3, the DNA is TGTGCCAGCAGCCGACCAACAGGGGGCTCTGGAAACACCATATATTTT.

The chain combines TRBV24-1 with TRBJ2-1; TRBD2 agrees at 9 bases. Germline lookup yields CDR1 KGHDR and CDR2 SFDVKD. The CDR3 totals 17 residues. J gave up 6 bases and V 6 bases, and 14 bases lay outside the gene matches. DNA of the CDR3: TGTGCCACCAGTTTAGGGGGCGGGAGGGCCGGCTTCAATGAGCAGTTCTTC. Encoded protein: CATSLGGGRAGFNEQFF.

This chain connects TRBV28 to TRBJ1-1; D is unclear. The V and J ends lost 7 bases and 0 bases respectively, with 3 bases between them. Per the germline V gene, CDR1 is MDHEN and CDR2 is SYDVKM. The CDR3 has 11 amino acids. The CDR3 spells CASTLNTEAFF. The CDR3 nucleotides read TGTGCCAGCACCCTGAACACTGAAGCTTTCTTT.

This clonotype was observed a handful of times. This sequence joins TRBV29-1 and TRBJ2-1; D perhaps matches TRBD1 (5 bases). V dropped 7 bases and J dropped 2 bases, with 6 bases sitting between them. The length of the CDR3 is 11 residues. The germline CDR1 and CDR2 sequences are SQVTM and ANQGSEA. CDR3 protein: CSAGPYNEQFF. Written as DNA, the CDR3 is TGCAGCGCAGGGCCCTACAATGAGCAGTTCTTC.

This chain connects TRBV13 to TRBJ2-4; TRBD2 is a possible D gene (6 bases). Looked up from germline, CDR1 is PRHDT and CDR2 is FYEKMQ (reference sequence). The CDR3 has 15 residues. Deletions cut 5 bases from V and 1 base from J, with 12 bases between. CDR3 nucleotide sequence: TGTGCCAGCAGCCTCTCGGGACTTGCCAAAAACATTCAGTACTTC. Translated: CASSLSGLAKNIQYF.

The chain links TRBV28 to TRBJ1-3; no clear D gene. Per the germline V gene, CDR1 is MDHEN and CDR2 is SYDVKM. CDR3 length equals 16 residues. The germline V and J ends were trimmed by 4 bases and 0 bases, with 13 bases remaining between them. The CDR3 bases are TGTGCCAGCAGTTCCGCCGGGGTATCCTCTGGAAACACCATATATTTT. Translated, it gives CASSSAGVSSGNTIYF.

The chain combines TRBV7-9 with TRBJ2-6; D is unclear. Germline CDR1 reads SEHNR; CDR2 reads FQNEAQ (reference sequence). The CDR3 consists of 13 residues. V was cut by 9 bases and J by 0 bases, with 6 bases left in between. As DNA, the CDR3 is TGTGCCAGTCTGCTCTCTGGGGCCAACGTCCTGACTTTC. Protein: CASLLSGANVLTF.

This clonotype is large in the sample. The rearrangement uses TRBV29-1 and TRBJ1-1; the D is unclear. CDR1 is SQVTM, CDR2 ANQGSEA, per germline. The CDR3 is made up of 12 amino acids. V was shortened by 3 bases and J by 7 bases, with 12 bases between the two germline ends. In DNA form, the CDR3 reads TGCAGCGTTGATGAGGGAGTGCGTGAAGCTTTCTTT. This gives the protein CSVDEGVREAFF.

The chain uses TRBV6-8 and TRBJ2-4, with D possibly being TRBD1 (8 bases). Trimming left V 2 bases short and J 6 bases short, with 17 bases between. The germline CDR1 and CDR2 sequences are MNHGY and SAAAGT. The CDR3 is made up of 16 amino acids. The CDR3 DNA sequence: TGTGCCAGCAGTTACGCAGAGGGGGGGACAGGAAACATTCAGTACTTC. This gives the protein CASSYAEGGTGNIQYF.

The chain joins TRBV20-1 to TRBJ2-3; 10 bases map to TRBD2. This CDR3 region has 17 residues. Germline-derived CDR1 and CDR2 are DFQATT and SNEGSKA (reference sequence). J gave up 1 base and V 1 base, and 8 bases lay outside the gene matches. This CDR3 is CSARVVRTSGGTDTQYF. The CDR3 coding sequence is TGCAGTGCTAGAGTAGTGAGGACTAGCGGCGGCACAGATACGCAGTATTTT.

This clonotype was counted only a few times. The gene calls are TRBV19 and TRBJ1-5; 7 positions match TRBD1. The trim removed 3 bases at V and 4 bases at J, leaving 6 bases unmatched. The CDR3 runs 15 residues. Germline V lookup: CDR1 LNHDA, CDR2 SQIVND (reference sequence). CDR3: CASSIWTGNNQPQHF. The CDR3 DNA sequence: TGTGCCAGTAGTATCTGGACAGGTAATAATCAGCCCCAGCATTTT. Full variable domain (outside the CDR3, taken from reference TRBV19 and TRBJ1-5): DGGITQSPKYLFRKEGQNVTLSCEQNLNHDAMYWYRQDPGQGLRLIYYSQIVNDFQKGDIAEGYSVSREKKESFPLTVTSAQKNPTAFYLCASSIWTGNNQPQHFGDGTRLSIL.

The chain is built from TRBV18 and TRBJ1-6; a weak D match, TRBD1 (5 bases). The ends were cut back, 4 bases at V and 5 bases at J, with 9 bases in the middle. CDR3 size: 14 residues. Germline V lookup: CDR1 KGHSH, CDR2 LQKENI. The CDR3 here is CASSRDRDNSPLHF. CDR3 coding DNA: TGTGCCAGCTCACGTGACAGAGATAATTCACCCCTCCACTTT. The entire variable domain, with the rest obtained from reference TRBV18 and TRBJ1-6, is as follows: NAGVMQNPRHLVRRRGQEARLRCSPMKGHSHVYWYRQLPEEGLKFMVYLQKENIIDESGMPKERFSAEFPKEGPSILRIQQVVRGDSAAYFCASSRDRDNSPLHFGNGTRLTVT.

A single count supports this clonotype. The V gene is TRBV5-1, the J gene TRBJ1-1; D unresolved. The CDR3 extends over 14 amino acids. With 0 bases removed from V and 0 bases from J, the gap between germline ends came to 6 bases. Germline V gene sequence: CDR1 SGHRS, CDR2 YFSETQ. CDR3 sequence: CASSLDGMNTEAFF. In DNA, the CDR3 is TGCGCCAGCAGCTTGGACGGAATGAACACTGAAGCTTTCTTT.

The chain combines TRBV20-1 with TRBJ2-1; D unclear. The CDR3 is made up of 11 amino acids. V was trimmed by 6 bases and J by 3 bases, leaving 6 bases between them. The V gene's germline CDR1 is DFQATT and CDR2 SNEGSKA (reference sequence). The CDR3 loop reads CSARSYNEQFF. Here the CDR3 DNA reads TGCAGTGCCAGAAGCTACAATGAGCAGTTCTTC.

The chain carries TRBV21-1 and TRBJ2-7; TRBD1, the table's D call, lacks a check against the DNA. TRBV21-1 is annotated as a pseudogene. The CDR3 length is 13 residues. The CDR3 nucleotides are TGTGCCAGCAGCGTCCGGGAATACTACGAGCAGTACTTC. Amino acid sequence: CASSVREYYEQYF.

This chain uses TRBV7-9 with TRBJ2-2; unclear D gene. V was shortened by 6 bases and J by 3 bases, with 17 bases between the two germline ends. The CDR3 length is 16 residues. CDR1 SEHNR and CDR2 FQNEAQ come from the germline V gene (reference sequence). The CDR3 sequence is CASSPKQATDTGELFF. The DNA of the CDR3 is TGTGCCAGCAGTCCCAAGCAGGCTACAGACACCGGGGAGCTGTTTTTT.

The chain uses TRBV4-3 and TRBJ1-3; D ambiguous. This CDR3 contains 14 residues. With 0 bases removed from V and 4 bases from J, the gap between germline ends came to 7 bases. CDR1 and CDR2 (germline): LGHNA, YSLEER. CDR3 in amino acids: CASSQDGMGNTIYF. As DNA, the CDR3 is TGCGCCAGCAGCCAAGACGGGATGGGAAACACCATATATTTT.

This clonotype was observed a handful of times. The chain carries TRBV7-9 and TRBJ2-1; TRBD1 might be the D (6 bases). Trimming took 8 bases from V and 5 from J, leaving 13 bases between them. CDR1 is SEHNR, CDR2 FQNEAQ, per germline (reference sequence). The CDR3 is 13 residues long. This CDR3 reads CASAKTGNNEQFF. The CDR3, as DNA: TGTGCCAGCGCAAAAACAGGGAACAATGAGCAGTTCTTC.

The rearrangement joins TRBV27 to TRBJ2-7; weak D call: TRBD1 (6 bases). The ends were cut back, 9 bases at V and 0 bases at J, with 9 bases in the middle. Germline V gene lookup returns CDR1 MNHEY and CDR2 SMNVEV (reference sequence). The CDR3 covers 12 residues. In DNA, the CDR3 is TGTGCCAGTTTGGACAGCTCCTACGAGCAGTACTTC. This translates into CASLDSSYEQYF.

V usage is TRBV28 and J usage is TRBJ2-3, with D tentatively TRBD1 (6 bases). Germline V gene sequence: CDR1 MDHEN, CDR2 SYDVKM. The CDR3 spans 16 residues. V was shortened by 2 bases and J by 1 base, with 13 bases between the two germline ends. CDR3 loop: CASSLEQGEGTDTQYF. In DNA form, the CDR3 reads TGTGCCAGCAGTTTAGAACAGGGAGAGGGCACAGATACGCAGTATTTT.